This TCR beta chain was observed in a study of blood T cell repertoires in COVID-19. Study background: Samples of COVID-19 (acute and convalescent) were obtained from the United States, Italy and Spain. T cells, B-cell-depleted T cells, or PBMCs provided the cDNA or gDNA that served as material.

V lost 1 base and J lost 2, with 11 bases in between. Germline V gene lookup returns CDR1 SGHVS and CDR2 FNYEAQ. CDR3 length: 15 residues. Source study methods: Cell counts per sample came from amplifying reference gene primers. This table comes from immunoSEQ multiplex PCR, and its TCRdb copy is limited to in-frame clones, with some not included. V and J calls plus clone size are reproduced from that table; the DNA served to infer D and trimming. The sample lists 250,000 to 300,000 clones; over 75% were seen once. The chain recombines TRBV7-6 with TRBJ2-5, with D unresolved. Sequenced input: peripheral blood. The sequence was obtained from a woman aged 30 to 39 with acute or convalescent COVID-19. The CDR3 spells CASSLGSAPQETQYF. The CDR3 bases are TGTGCCAGCAGCTTAGGGTCCGCGCCTCAAGAGACCCAGTACTTC.